This T cell receptor (beta chain) was identified during a study of blood T cells in healthy people across ages. Study-wide findings and caveats: Naive T cell percentage strongly correlated with TCR beta diversity. Older age coincided with a roughly linear decline in TCR beta diversity per million T cells. Comparison with aged donors showed that long-lived donors had more naive CD4+ cells and higher diversity.

A J-beta primer mix and a sample-barcoded 5' primer were used in a second PCR of roughly 7 to 12 cycles. MiXCR, run by TCRdb on the 5' RACE reads, gives a single entry per CDR3 protein. The data contain about a million distinct CDR3 sequences, roughly two fifths of them singletons. Trimming cost V 5 bases and J 0 bases, with 8 bases left between them. Germline assignment: CDR1 SEHNR and CDR2 FQNEAQ (reference sequence). The CDR3 has 14 residues. Worth noting for this clonotype: Antigen: not known.

At least 5 micrograms of total RNA were extracted per sample. This TCR came from a man younger than 35 in good health. Sequencing was performed on blood. The chain couples TRBV7-9 to TRBJ1-3; D gene ambiguous. For the CDR3, the DNA is TGTGCCAGCAGCAACACGAGCTCTGGAAACACCATATATTTT. Translating gives CASSNTSSGNTIYF. The variable domain in full, with the rest retrieved from reference TRBV7-9 and TRBJ1-3, is DTGVSQNPRHKITKRGQNVTFRCDPISEHNRLYWYRQTLGQGPEFLTYFQNEAQLEKSRLLSDRFSAERPKGSFSTLEIQRTEQGDSAMYLCASSNTSSGNTIYFGEGSWLTVV.